This TCR beta chain was sequenced during a study of blood T cell repertoires in COVID-19. Study at large: The samples span acute and convalescent COVID-19 from the United States, Italy and Spain. PBMCs, B-cell-depleted T cells, or T cells were the source of the cDNA or gDNA that made up the material.

V lost 7 bases and J 2 bases, leaving 8 bases between the germline ends. Germline values: CDR1 ENHRY, CDR2 SYGVKD. The CDR3 runs to 12 residues. Authors' data handling: Quantification of nucleated cells was approximated via reference gene primer amplification. Data came from immunoSEQ multiplex PCR; TCRdb stores just in-frame clones and leaves some out. Clone size and V and J calls were adopted from that table, with D and trimming inferred from the DNA. In the table there are roughly 62,000 clones, approximately 82% of which are singletons. The receptor was derived from a man aged 60 to 75 with acute or convalescent COVID-19. Source material: peripheral blood. This chain connects TRBV10-3 to TRBJ1-2; weak D call: TRBD1 (5 bases). CDR3 sequence: CAITPGNYGYTF. CDR3 in DNA: TGTGCCATCACCCCAGGGAACTATGGCTACACCTTC.